Presented here are 5 T cell receptor beta chains from one specimen sequenced in a study of cytomegalovirus exposure and HLA in healthy donors (TCRdb year 2017). The library was prepared using the immunoSEQ multiplex PCR assay. A mixture of 60 forward primers for TCR Vbeta segments and 13 reverse primers for TCR Jbeta segments was used in the multiplex PCR. In TCRdb, the immuneACCESS table is reduced to in-frame sequences with V and J assigned. These tables do not hold every clone; where another copy was compared, an unresolved V gene accounts for under half, and the others remain unexplained. In this sample the table shows approximately 200,000 clones, 81% of which occur a single time. About 1.9% of the sample is in the top ten clones. The sequencing input was PBMCs. Every receptor here comes from a woman aged 18-30 years in good health and CMV-seropositive.

The chain has TRBV7-8 and TRBJ1-5, with 8 nucleotides matching TRBD1. The germline V gene has CDR1 SGHVS and CDR2 FQNEAQ. V lost 5 bases to trimming and J lost 8 bases; unmatched junction nucleotides: 17. The CDR3 has 17 amino acids. In nucleotides, the CDR3 is TGTGCCAGCAGCCCGGGCGGGGACAGGCCGGGGGTTAAGCCCCAGCATTTT. It specifies CASSPGGDRPGVKPQHF.

V usage is TRBV2 and J usage is TRBJ2-5, with 8 bases lining up with TRBD2. The length of the CDR3 is 12 residues. Germline V gene data show CDR1 as SNHLY and CDR2 as FYNNEI. The V and J ends lost 10 bases and 5 bases, in that order; junction bases with no gene match: 6. CDR3 in amino acids: CAITGLAETQYF. The CDR3 nucleotides read TGTGCCATTACCGGACTAGCTGAGACCCAGTACTTC.

This clone came up once. V is TRBV2 and J is TRBJ2-7, with D uncertain. CDR3 length equals 15 residues. Germline CDR1 reads SNHLY; CDR2 reads FYNNEI. The V and J ends lost 2 bases and 6 bases respectively, with 17 bases between them. CDR3 sequence reads: CASSEFAMERVEQYF. The CDR3 DNA follows: TGTGCCAGCAGTGAATTCGCCATGGAGAGAGTCGAGCAGTACTTC.

The CDR3 bases are TGTGCCAGCAGTTCGTCAAAAGTGCGGGGGGACACCTACGAGCAGTACTTC. Translation: CASSSSKVRGDTYEQYF. The rearrangement links TRBV28 to TRBJ2-7, with TRBD2 matching 8 bases. The CDR3 loop spans 17 amino acids. The J segment lost 2 bases and the V segment lost 4 bases, leaving 13 bases of the junction unmatched. The germline CDR1 and CDR2 sequences are MDHEN and SYDVKM.

V is TRBV5-1 and J is TRBJ2-1; the D gene is possibly TRBD2 (5 bases). V lost 0 bases, J lost 4 bases, and 14 bases lay in between. In germline, CDR1 is SGHRS, CDR2 YFSETQ. This CDR3 is built from 16 residues. Here the CDR3 reads CASSLAPGSQYNEQFF. CDR3 bases: TGCGCCAGCAGCTTGGCGCCGGGGTCACAGTACAATGAGCAGTTCTTC. Variable domain in full (rest from reference TRBV5-1 and TRBJ2-1): KAGVTQTPRYLIKTRGQQVTLSCSPISGHRSVSWYQQTPGQGLQFLFEYFSETQRNKGNFPGRFSGRQFSNSRSEMNVSTLELGDSALYLCASSLAPGSQYNEQFFGPGTRLTVL.